These T cell receptor beta chains were read from a single sample in a study of PD-1 blockade in classical Hodgkin lymphoma. Data came from immunoSEQ multiplex PCR; TCRdb stores just in-frame clones and leaves some out. The sample contains over 85,000 clones, roughly 91% of which appear only once. The sample here was peripheral blood mononuclear cells (PBMCs), taken before the fourth cycle of nivolumab. Every receptor here comes from a human donor with classical Hodgkin lymphoma. The CDR3 runs from the conserved cysteine through the conserved F or W. Fields, in order: D gene, clone size, V gene, J gene, CDR3 DNA, CDR3 protein. A D gene is named only where the DNA matches it firmly. Clone size is given for some rows only: seen once, a few or many times, or a class if the clone is expanded.

d_call: NA
clone_size: once
v_call: TRBV27
j_call: TRBJ2-2
cdr3_nt: TGTGCCAGCAGGAGGACCGGGACTTCAAACACCGGGGAGCTGTTTTTT
cdr3_aa: CASRRTGTSNTGELFF

d_call: NA
clone_size: once
v_call: TRBV19
j_call: TRBJ1-2
cdr3_nt: TGTGCCAGTAGCGACTATGGCTACACCTTC
cdr3_aa: CASSDYGYTF

d_call: TRBD2
clone_size: NA
v_call: TRBV11-3
j_call: TRBJ2-5
cdr3_nt: TGTGCCAGCAGCTCGGGACTAGCGGGACGGGAGACCCAGTACTTC
cdr3_aa: CASSSGLAGRETQYF

d_call: NA
clone_size: NA
v_call: TRBV28
j_call: TRBJ1-1
cdr3_nt: TGTGCCAGCAGGGATTTGAACACTGAAGCTTTCTTT
cdr3_aa: CASRDLNTEAFF

d_call: NA
clone_size: NA
v_call: TRBV5-8
j_call: TRBJ2-5
cdr3_nt: TGTGCCAGCAGTCTGGGGCTGGAGGGCCTCTGGGAGACCCAGTACTTC
cdr3_aa: CASSLGLEGLWETQYF

d_call: NA
clone_size: NA
v_call: TRBV25-1
j_call: TRBJ2-7
cdr3_nt: TGTGCCAGCAGTGACTCTTACCTTGAGCAGTACTTC
cdr3_aa: CASSDSYLEQYF

d_call: NA
clone_size: NA
v_call: TRBV14
j_call: TRBJ1-5
cdr3_nt: TGTGCCAGCAGCCGCGGACGACTTCAGCCCCAGCATTTT
cdr3_aa: CASSRGRLQPQHF

d_call: TRBD2
clone_size: NA
v_call: TRBV6-5
j_call: TRBJ2-2
cdr3_nt: TGTGCCAGCAGTTCGTGGACTAGCGGGACCGGGGAGCTGTTTTTT
cdr3_aa: CASSSWTSGTGELFF

d_call: NA
clone_size: NA
v_call: TRBV23-1
j_call: TRBJ2-1
cdr3_nt: TGCGCCAGCAGTCAATCGAAGGGCCAGTCGGGTGAGCAGTTCTTC
cdr3_aa: CASSQSKGQSGEQFF

d_call: NA
clone_size: NA
v_call: TRBV4-1
j_call: TRBJ1-2
cdr3_nt: TGCGCCAGCAGCCAAGATTTAACGGAATTCAGGAATGGCTACACCTTC
cdr3_aa: CASSQDLTEFRNGYTF

d_call: NA
clone_size: NA
v_call: TRBV6-5
j_call: TRBJ2-1
cdr3_nt: TGTGCCAGCAGTTACGATGGGGGTGGGTCCTACAATGAGCAGTTCTTC
cdr3_aa: CASSYDGGGSYNEQFF

d_call: NA
clone_size: NA
v_call: TRBV21-1
j_call: TRBJ1-1
cdr3_nt: TGTGCCAGCAGCAAAGGGGTGGAGGGACGGACTGAAGCTTTCTTT
cdr3_aa: CASSKGVEGRTEAFF

d_call: TRBD1
clone_size: NA
v_call: TRBV27
j_call: TRBJ1-5
cdr3_nt: TGTGCCAGCAGTTTAGCAGGGGGTGGTAGCAATCAGCCCCAGCATTTT
cdr3_aa: CASSLAGGGSNQPQHF

d_call: NA
clone_size: NA
v_call: TRBV11-2
j_call: TRBJ2-7
cdr3_nt: TGTGCCAGCAGCTTAGTGATGGGTACCTACGAGCAGTACTTC
cdr3_aa: CASSLVMGTYEQYF

d_call: TRBD1
clone_size: NA
v_call: TRBV5-1
j_call: TRBJ2-7
cdr3_nt: TGCGCCAGCAGCTTCAGGGGGACCTACGAGCAGTACTTC
cdr3_aa: CASSFRGTYEQYF

d_call: NA
clone_size: NA
v_call: TRBV7-9
j_call: TRBJ2-1
cdr3_nt: TGTGCCAGCAGCTTAGCAATGTGGCAGGAGAACAATGAGCAGTTCTTC
cdr3_aa: CASSLAMWQENNEQFF

d_call: NA
clone_size: NA
v_call: TRBV28
j_call: TRBJ2-3
cdr3_nt: TGTGCCAGCAGTTTGTCTCAGGGGGGACGCACAGATACGCAGTATTTT
cdr3_aa: CASSLSQGGRTDTQYF

d_call: TRBD1
clone_size: NA
v_call: TRBV27
j_call: TRBJ2-1
cdr3_nt: TGTGCCAGCCGAACAGGGGGCTCCTACAATGAGCAGTTCTTC
cdr3_aa: CASRTGGSYNEQFF

d_call: NA
clone_size: NA
v_call: TRBV10-2
j_call: TRBJ2-1
cdr3_nt: TGCGCCAGCAGTGAGACGAGGAGCTCCTACAATGAGCAGTTCTTC
cdr3_aa: CASSETRSSYNEQFF

d_call: TRBD2
clone_size: NA
v_call: TRBV2
j_call: TRBJ2-1
cdr3_nt: TGTGCCAGCCTACTAGCGGGAGTTTCTGAGCAGTTCTTC
cdr3_aa: CASLLAGVSEQFF

d_call: TRBD1
clone_size: NA
v_call: TRBV10-1
j_call: TRBJ2-5
cdr3_nt: TGCGCCAGCAGTGCCCCGGGACAGGGAAGGGAGACCCAGTACTTC
cdr3_aa: CASSAPGQGRETQYF

d_call: NA
clone_size: NA
v_call: TRBV5-1
j_call: TRBJ1-2
cdr3_nt: TGCGCCAGCAGCCCGGGGACAACTCTCTATGGCTACACCTTC
cdr3_aa: CASSPGTTLYGYTF

d_call: NA
clone_size: NA
v_call: TRBV30
j_call: TRBJ1-5
cdr3_nt: TGTGCCTGGAGCGCGGTGGGGTGGGGGATGGGTCAGCCCCAGCATTTT
cdr3_aa: CAWSAVGWGMGQPQHF

d_call: NA
clone_size: NA
v_call: TRBV10-3
j_call: TRBJ1-4
cdr3_nt: TGTGCCATCAGTGAAAGTCCCCGGAGTAATGAAAAACTGTTTTTT
cdr3_aa: CAISESPRSNEKLFF

d_call: TRBD1
clone_size: NA
v_call: TRBV19
j_call: TRBJ1-1
cdr3_nt: TGTGCCAGTAGTGCAAGGACAGGGGACACTGAAGCTTTCTTT
cdr3_aa: CASSARTGDTEAFF

d_call: NA
clone_size: NA
v_call: TRBV28
j_call: TRBJ1-1
cdr3_nt: TGTGCCAGCAGTCCTCCCGGGGGGGTGAACACTGAAGCTTTCTTT
cdr3_aa: CASSPPGGVNTEAFF

d_call: NA
clone_size: few
v_call: TRBV27
j_call: TRBJ1-1
cdr3_nt: TGTGCCAGCAGTCCAAAGGACGGATATGAAGCTTTCTTT
cdr3_aa: CASSPKDGYEAFF

d_call: NA
clone_size: NA
v_call: TRBV7-9
j_call: TRBJ2-7
cdr3_nt: TGTGCCAGCAGCTTAGATATGCGAGGGCAGTACTTC
cdr3_aa: CASSLDMRGQYF

d_call: NA
clone_size: NA
v_call: TRBV2
j_call: TRBJ2-1
cdr3_nt: TGTGCCAGCACACAGCTTCTCCCACCATCAGCACCTCGAATCTTC
cdr3_aa: CASTQLLPPSAPRIF

d_call: TRBD2
clone_size: NA
v_call: TRBV9
j_call: TRBJ2-7
cdr3_nt: TGTGCCAGCAGCGAAAGTGGTAGCGGGACCCGGCCTTACGAGCAGTACTTC
cdr3_aa: CASSESGSGTRPYEQYF

d_call: TRBD1
clone_size: NA
v_call: TRBV30
j_call: TRBJ1-4
cdr3_nt: TGTGCCTGGAGGCCGGGACAGGGGGCAAATGAAAAACTGTTTTTT
cdr3_aa: CAWRPGQGANEKLFF

d_call: NA
clone_size: NA
v_call: TRBV6-5
j_call: TRBJ2-3
cdr3_nt: TGTGCCAGCAGTTACTCCGGGGGAGTCGCAGATACGCAGTATTTT
cdr3_aa: CASSYSGGVADTQYF

d_call: TRBD2
clone_size: NA
v_call: TRBV9
j_call: TRBJ2-1
cdr3_nt: TGTGCCAGCAGCGTAGAAGTAGCGGGAGCCCAAAATGAGCAGTTCTTC
cdr3_aa: CASSVEVAGAQNEQFF

d_call: NA
clone_size: NA
v_call: TRBV5-4
j_call: TRBJ2-2
cdr3_nt: TGTGCCAGCAGCTTGGGGTCGAACACCGGGGAGCTGTTTTTT
cdr3_aa: CASSLGSNTGELFF

d_call: TRBD1
clone_size: NA
v_call: TRBV7-8
j_call: TRBJ2-7
cdr3_nt: TGTGCCAGCAGCGCAAGGACAGGGCAGTTGACGTACGAGCAGTACTTC
cdr3_aa: CASSARTGQLTYEQYF

d_call: NA
clone_size: NA
v_call: TRBV28
j_call: TRBJ1-1
cdr3_nt: TGTGCCAGCAGTTTGGGGCGGCAGAAGGCTTTCTTT
cdr3_aa: CASSLGRQKAFF

d_call: NA
clone_size: NA
v_call: TRBV16
j_call: TRBJ1-2
cdr3_nt: TGTGCCAGCAGCCAATCTCCGGATAACTATGGCTACACCTTC
cdr3_aa: CASSQSPDNYGYTF

d_call: TRBD2
clone_size: NA
v_call: TRBV2
j_call: TRBJ2-2
cdr3_nt: TGTGCCAGCAGTGAAACTAGCGGGAGCCACGGGGAGCTGTTTTTT
cdr3_aa: CASSETSGSHGELFF

d_call: NA
clone_size: NA
v_call: TRBV4-1
j_call: TRBJ2-7
cdr3_nt: TGCGCCAGCAGCCTGGGGACACAGAGCCTCTCTTACGAGCAGTACTTC
cdr3_aa: CASSLGTQSLSYEQYF

d_call: TRBD2
clone_size: NA
v_call: TRBV19
j_call: TRBJ2-3
cdr3_nt: TGTGCCAGTAGACCCCTAGCGGGACTCACAGATACGCAGTATTTT
cdr3_aa: CASRPLAGLTDTQYF

d_call: NA
clone_size: NA
v_call: TRBV11-2
j_call: TRBJ2-7
cdr3_nt: TGTGCCAGCAGCCTGGACTCCTACGAGCAGTACTTC
cdr3_aa: CASSLDSYEQYF

d_call: NA
clone_size: NA
v_call: TRBV7-9
j_call: TRBJ2-3
cdr3_nt: TGTGCCAGCAGCTTAGTCGGCAGCACAGATACGCAGTATTTT
cdr3_aa: CASSLVGSTDTQYF

d_call: NA
clone_size: NA
v_call: TRBV10-3
j_call: TRBJ2-1
cdr3_nt: TGTGCCATCAGTGATTGGCAATACAATGAGCAGTTCTTC
cdr3_aa: CAISDWQYNEQFF

d_call: NA
clone_size: NA
v_call: TRBV9
j_call: TRBJ2-1
cdr3_nt: TGTGCCAGCAGCGGGGCAAGTGGCTTTGAGCAGTTCTTC
cdr3_aa: CASSGASGFEQFF

d_call: NA
clone_size: NA
v_call: TRBV28
j_call: TRBJ1-4
cdr3_nt: TGTGCCAGCAGTTCCCGGGAGCCTAATGAAAAACTGTTTTTT
cdr3_aa: CASSSREPNEKLFF

d_call: NA
clone_size: once
v_call: TRBV19
j_call: TRBJ2-4
cdr3_nt: TGTGCCAGTAGTATCTGGGGGGCCAAAAACATTCAGTACTTC
cdr3_aa: CASSIWGAKNIQYF

d_call: NA
clone_size: once
v_call: TRBV6-1
j_call: TRBJ2-7
cdr3_nt: TGTGCCAGCGGGGCCTACGAGCAGTACTTC
cdr3_aa: CASGAYEQYF

d_call: NA
clone_size: NA
v_call: TRBV12-5
j_call: TRBJ2-3
cdr3_nt: TGTGCTAGTGGTTCCCCTGGGGTTGGGCGGCCGGGATTGGCAGGCACGCAGTATTTT
cdr3_aa: CASGSPGVGRPGLAGTQYF

d_call: NA
clone_size: NA
v_call: TRBV19
j_call: TRBJ2-7
cdr3_nt: TGTGCCAGTAGTACGGGGGTGGCCTACGAGCAGTACTTC
cdr3_aa: CASSTGVAYEQYF

d_call: TRBD1
clone_size: NA
v_call: TRBV13
j_call: TRBJ2-5
cdr3_nt: TGTGCCAGCAGCTTAGGCAGGGGGCAAGAGACCCAGTACTTC
cdr3_aa: CASSLGRGQETQYF

d_call: NA
clone_size: NA
v_call: TRBV28
j_call: TRBJ2-7
cdr3_nt: TGTGCGAGGGGGTGCGAGCAGTACTTC
cdr3_aa: CARGCEQYF

d_call: TRBD1
clone_size: NA
v_call: TRBV11-2
j_call: TRBJ1-1
cdr3_nt: TGTGCCAGCAGCTTGACAGGGAGGGACACTGAAGCTTTCTTT
cdr3_aa: CASSLTGRDTEAFF

d_call: NA
clone_size: NA
v_call: TRBV9
j_call: TRBJ1-2
cdr3_nt: TGTGCCAGCAGCGTAGGAGGGTATGGCTACACCTTC
cdr3_aa: CASSVGGYGYTF

d_call: TRBD2
clone_size: NA
v_call: TRBV27
j_call: TRBJ2-7
cdr3_nt: TGTGCCAGCAGTCCCACCCCCCTAGCGGGAGCCCACCCCTACGAGCAGTACTTC
cdr3_aa: CASSPTPLAGAHPYEQYF

d_call: NA
clone_size: NA
v_call: TRBV5-1
j_call: TRBJ2-7
cdr3_nt: TGCGCCAGCAGCTTGGGAGGCGGGGAAACCTACGAGCAGTACTTC
cdr3_aa: CASSLGGGETYEQYF

d_call: NA
clone_size: NA
v_call: TRBV7-9
j_call: TRBJ2-7
cdr3_nt: TGTGCCAGCAGCTTAATTGGGCGGGTCTACGAGCAGTACTTC
cdr3_aa: CASSLIGRVYEQYF

d_call: NA
clone_size: NA
v_call: TRBV28
j_call: TRBJ2-2
cdr3_nt: TGTGCCAGCAGTTTGTCTTACGACTGGAGGGACACCGGGGAGCTGTTTTTT
cdr3_aa: CASSLSYDWRDTGELFF

d_call: NA
clone_size: NA
v_call: TRBV15
j_call: TRBJ1-5
cdr3_nt: TGTGCCACCAGCAGAGTAGACGCAGAGCCCCAGCATTTT
cdr3_aa: CATSRVDAEPQHF

d_call: NA
clone_size: NA
v_call: TRBV30
j_call: TRBJ1-5
cdr3_nt: TGTGCCTGGAGTGTAGGGGATGCACAGCAAAACCAGCCCCAGCATTTT
cdr3_aa: CAWSVGDAQQNQPQHF

d_call: NA
clone_size: NA
v_call: TRBV7-9
j_call: TRBJ2-7
cdr3_nt: TGTGCCAGCAGCCCCCTTTTCCGCGAGCAGTACTTC
cdr3_aa: CASSPLFREQYF